A single sample is the source of the 23 T cell receptor beta chains below, sequenced in a study of cytomegalovirus exposure and HLA in healthy donors (dated by TCRdb to between 2016 and 2019). Library method: the immunoSEQ multiplex PCR assay. TCRdb stores this immuneACCESS table with in-frame sequences only. Part of the clones is absent; in the studies checked, under half of the shortfall reflects unresolved V genes, and no reason is known for the rest. Within this sample are some 350,000 clones, with around 87% of them counted one time only. About 1% of the sample comes from the top ten. Sequenced input: PBMCs. The receptors originated from a woman aged 25 to 45 in good health and CMV-seropositive.

Comment on this clone: In the same sample, other DNA sequences code for this CDR3. The CDR3 DNA sequence: TGCAGCGTTGAGACAGGGAGAGATCAGCCCCAGCATTTT. It is translated as CSVETGRDQPQHF. The chain couples TRBV29-1 to TRBJ1-5, with 7 bases fitting TRBD1. Germline values: CDR1 SQVTM, CDR2 ANQGSEA. J gave up 5 bases and V 3 bases, and 4 bases lay outside the gene matches. The CDR3 contains 13 residues.

This clone was observed once. V usage is TRBV28 and J usage is TRBJ2-7; D perhaps matches TRBD1 (6 bases). The CDR3 has 15 residues. The V end lost 4 bases, the J end lost 3 bases, and 16 bases lay between the germline ends. CDR1 is MDHEN, CDR2 SYDVKM, per germline. CDR3 residues: CASSWGTSSYYEQYF. The CDR3, as DNA: TGTGCCAGCAGTTGGGGGACATCCTCCTACTACGAGCAGTACTTC.

The J gene is TRBJ2-7, the V gene TRBV28; D uncertain. The CDR3 sequence is 13 residues long. The germline V gene has CDR1 MDHEN and CDR2 SYDVKM. V was cut by 3 bases and J by 4 bases, with 10 bases left in between. CDR3 sequence reads: CASSFHTAYEQYF. CDR3 bases: TGTGCCAGCAGTTTCCACACAGCGTACGAGCAGTACTTC.

The chain recombines TRBV27 with TRBJ1-6; 7 positions match TRBD1. From germline, CDR1 is MNHEY and CDR2 SMNVEV (reference sequence). J was trimmed by 9 bases and V by 5 bases; bases with no gene match: 10. The CDR3 runs to 15 residues. CDR3 sequence: CASSPRTGLGSPLHF. CDR3 sequence (DNA): TGTGCCAGCAGTCCCCGGACAGGTTTGGGTTCACCCCTCCACTTT.

This clone was observed a single time. This chain uses TRBV5-1 with TRBJ2-2, with unresolved D. Trimming left V 2 bases short and J 6 bases short, with 5 bases between. This CDR3 has 12 residues. CDR1 is SGHRS, CDR2 YFSETQ, per germline. As DNA, the CDR3 is TGCGCCAGCAGCTTCAATTCCGGGGAGCTGTTTTTT. It codes for CASSFNSGELFF.

The chain recombines TRBV2 with TRBJ2-2, with TRBD2 matching over 15 bases. Trimming cost V 6 bases and J 8 bases; bases outside gene matches: 7. Germline assignment: CDR1 SNHLY and CDR2 FYNNEI. The CDR3 runs to 16 residues. This CDR3 is CASRVGLAGGTGELFF. CDR3 nucleotides: TGTGCCAGCAGGGTCGGACTAGCGGGGGGGACAGGGGAGCTGTTTTTT.

This clone was detected once. This chain links TRBV30 with TRBJ2-7, with D possibly being TRBD1 (6 bases). The CDR3 has 14 amino acids. V lost 2 bases to trimming and J lost 3 bases, with 14 bases between them. CDR1 is GTSNPN and CDR2 is SVGIG in the germline V gene (reference sequence). CDR3 sequence: CAWSRIRTDYEQYF. CDR3 sequence (DNA): TGTGCCTGGAGTAGAATCCGGACAGACTACGAGCAGTACTTC.

The chain uses TRBV30 and TRBJ1-2, with 7 bases lining up with TRBD1. V lost 2 bases and J lost 4; bases outside the gene matches: 4. This CDR3 is 13 amino acids long. Germline lookup yields CDR1 GTSNPN and CDR2 SVGIG (reference sequence). This CDR3 reads CAWSQGGPYGYTF. DNA for the CDR3: TGTGCCTGGAGTCAGGGGGGCCCCTATGGCTACACCTTC.

This clone has just one count. The chain recombines TRBV6-6 with TRBJ2-3; D is undetermined. Trimming took 3 bases from V and 3 from J, leaving 7 bases between them. The germline V gene has CDR1 MNHNY and CDR2 SVGAGI (reference sequence). This CDR3 region has 13 residues. In nucleotides, the CDR3 is TGTGCCAGCAGTTATCCCGAGACAGATACGCAGTATTTT. Translated, it gives CASSYPETDTQYF.

This chain connects TRBV7-8 to TRBJ2-7; no clear D gene. Germline lookup yields CDR1 SGHVS and CDR2 FQNEAQ. This CDR3 has 15 amino acids. The V gene lost 4 bases and the J gene lost 2 bases, with 15 bases spanning the gap. CDR3 loop: CASSSSPGRAYEQYF. CDR3 bases: TGTGCCAGCAGCTCCTCCCCGGGTAGGGCCTACGAGCAGTACTTC. Filled out from reference TRBV7-8 and TRBJ2-7, the complete variable domain reads GAGVSQSPRYKVAKRGQDVALRCDPISGHVSLFWYQQALGQGPEFLTYFQNEAQLDKSGLPSDRFFAERPEGSVSTLKIQRTQQEDSAVYLCASSSSPGRAYEQYFGPGTRLTVT.

J is TRBJ1-6 and V is TRBV19; D ambiguous. Germline assignment: CDR1 LNHDA and CDR2 SQIVND (reference sequence). Trimming shortened V by 7 bases and J by 7 bases, and 8 bases separated the two germline ends. The CDR3 spans 12 residues. In nucleotides, the CDR3 is TGTGCCAGTACCTCGGGGAATTCACCCCTCCACTTT. This gives the protein CASTSGNSPLHF.

The V and J genes are TRBV27 and TRBJ2-3; D is perhaps TRBD2 (7 bases). This CDR3 has 14 amino acids. V lost 6 bases and J lost 6, with 16 bases in between. Germline V CDR1 and CDR2: MNHEY, SMNVEV (reference sequence). CDR3 loop: CASRLGGGVDTQYF. DNA for the CDR3: TGTGCCAGCAGACTTGGAGGGGGGGTGGATACGCAGTATTTT.

The chain carries TRBV9 and TRBJ2-1, with D perhaps TRBD1 or TRBD2 (5 bases each). The germline V gene has CDR1 SGDLS and CDR2 YYNGEE. V lost 7 bases, J lost 0 bases, and 14 bases lay in between. The CDR3 runs 15 residues. For the CDR3, the DNA is TGTGCCAGCGGCCCAGCAGGGAGCTCCTACAATGAGCAGTTCTTC. Translating it yields CASGPAGSSYNEQFF.

The V gene is TRBV6-6, the J gene TRBJ2-1, with 14 nucleotides matching TRBD2. Trimming took 5 bases from V and 6 from J; bases not matched to a gene: 3. Germline assignment: CDR1 MNHNY and CDR2 SVGAGI (reference sequence). CDR3 length: 15 residues. The CDR3 spells CASSPTSGRVNEQFF. CDR3 sequence (DNA): TGTGCCAGCAGTCCGACTAGCGGGAGGGTCAATGAGCAGTTCTTC.

This chain joins TRBV5-1 and TRBJ1-2; D unresolved. The CDR3 is made up of 13 amino acids. CDR1 and CDR2 (germline): SGHRS, YFSETQ. Between the trimmed V and J ends, which lost 4 bases and 5 bases, there was a span of 12 bases. The CDR3 reads CASSPGQAYGYTF. The CDR3 DNA follows: TGCGCCAGCAGCCCGGGTCAGGCATATGGCTACACCTTC.

This chain connects TRBV7-8 to TRBJ1-1; maybe TRBD1 (5 bases). This CDR3 has 12 residues. The V gene lost 2 bases and the J gene lost 6 bases, with 7 bases spanning the gap. Germline-derived CDR1 and CDR2 are SGHVS and FQNEAQ. The CDR3 spells CASSLPGSEAFF. The CDR3, as DNA: TGTGCCAGCAGCTTACCAGGGTCTGAAGCTTTCTTT. The variable domain in full, completed from reference TRBV7-8 and TRBJ1-1, reads GAGVSQSPRYKVAKRGQDVALRCDPISGHVSLFWYQQALGQGPEFLTYFQNEAQLDKSGLPSDRFFAERPEGSVSTLKIQRTQQEDSAVYLCASSLPGSEAFFGQGTRLTVV.

V and J are TRBV7-6 and TRBJ2-7; the D call may be TRBD1 or TRBD2 (5 bases each). V lost 6 bases and J lost 0, with 9 bases in between. CDR1 SGHVS and CDR2 FNYEAQ come from the germline V gene. The CDR3 length is 13 residues. This CDR3 is CASRRDHSYEQYF. The CDR3 region has the DNA TGTGCCAGCAGAAGGGACCACTCCTACGAGCAGTACTTC.

V gene TRBV7-6 combines with J gene TRBJ2-3; D possibly corresponds to TRBD2 (7 bases). This CDR3 spans 15 amino acids. V was pared by 2 bases and J by 1 base, with 10 bases between. Germline V lookup: CDR1 SGHVS, CDR2 FNYEAQ. The CDR3 spells CASSLWEGGTDTQYF. CDR3 DNA: TGTGCCAGCAGCTTATGGGAGGGGGGCACAGATACGCAGTATTTT.

V usage is TRBV5-4 and J usage is TRBJ2-6; D is unresolved. Germline V lookup: CDR1 SGHNT, CDR2 YYREEE (reference sequence). V was pared by 9 bases and J by 4 bases, with 8 bases between. The CDR3 is 12 amino acids. The CDR3 is CATSAGANVLTF. The CDR3 DNA is TGTGCCACCTCGGCCGGGGCCAACGTCCTGACTTTC.

The chain has TRBV13 and TRBJ2-7; 8 bases fit TRBD1. Looked up from germline, CDR1 is PRHDT and CDR2 is FYEKMQ (reference sequence). After removal of 5 bases from V and 3 bases from J, the junction contained 6 bases not matched to a gene. The CDR3 spans 14 residues. The CDR3: CASSPRDRNYEQYF. The CDR3, as DNA: TGTGCCAGCAGCCCCCGGGACAGGAACTACGAGCAGTACTTC.

This clone came up a few times. This rearrangement joins TRBV7-9 to TRBJ2-2; D gene uncertain. The V gene's germline CDR1 is SEHNR and CDR2 FQNEAQ (reference sequence). The CDR3 contains 13 residues. With 1 base removed from V and 6 bases from J, the gap between germline ends came to 6 bases. The CDR3 region has the DNA TGTGCCAGCAGCTTAGGGAGAGCCGGGGAGCTGTTTTTT. It specifies CASSLGRAGELFF.

The rearrangement joins TRBV5-4 to TRBJ2-1; D not certain. V lost 7 bases and J lost 4, with 12 bases in between. The CDR3 covers 13 residues. In germline, CDR1 is SGHNT, CDR2 YYREEE (reference sequence). The CDR3 loop reads CASGVPGYNEQFF. The CDR3 nucleotides read TGTGCCAGCGGGGTCCCCGGGTACAATGAGCAGTTCTTC.

This clone was found a few times. The CDR3 coding sequence is TGTGCCAGCAGTGAAGTGGCAGCTACCTATGGCTACACCTTC. Translation gives CASSEVAATYGYTF. The chain combines TRBV6-1 with TRBJ1-2; no clear D gene. This CDR3 is 14 amino acids long. The V end was cut by 1 base, the J end by 4 bases, with 10 bases between. Germline CDR1 MNHNS, CDR2 SASEGT.